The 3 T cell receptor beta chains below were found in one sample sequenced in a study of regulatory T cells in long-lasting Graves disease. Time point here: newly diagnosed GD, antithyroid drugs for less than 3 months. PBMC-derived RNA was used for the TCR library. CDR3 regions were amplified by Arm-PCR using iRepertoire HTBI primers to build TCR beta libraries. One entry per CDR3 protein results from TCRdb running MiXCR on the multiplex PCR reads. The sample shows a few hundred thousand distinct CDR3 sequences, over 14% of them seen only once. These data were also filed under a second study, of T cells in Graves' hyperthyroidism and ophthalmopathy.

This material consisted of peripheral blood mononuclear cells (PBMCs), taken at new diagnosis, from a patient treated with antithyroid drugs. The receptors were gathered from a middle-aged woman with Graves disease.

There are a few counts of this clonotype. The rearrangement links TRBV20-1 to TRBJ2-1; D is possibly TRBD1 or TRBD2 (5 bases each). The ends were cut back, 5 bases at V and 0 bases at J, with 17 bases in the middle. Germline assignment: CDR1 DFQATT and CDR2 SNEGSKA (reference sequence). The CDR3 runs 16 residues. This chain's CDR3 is CSAPNRDQSSYNEQFF. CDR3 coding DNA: TGCAGTGCTCCTAACCGGGACCAAAGCTCCTACAATGAGCAGTTCTTC.

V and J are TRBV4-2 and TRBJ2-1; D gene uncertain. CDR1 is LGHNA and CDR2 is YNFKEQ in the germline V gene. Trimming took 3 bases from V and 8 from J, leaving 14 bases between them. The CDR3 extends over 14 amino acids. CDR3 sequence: CASSQGPYGDEQFF. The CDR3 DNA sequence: TGTGCCAGCAGCCAGGGCCCCTATGGGGATGAGCAGTTCTTC.

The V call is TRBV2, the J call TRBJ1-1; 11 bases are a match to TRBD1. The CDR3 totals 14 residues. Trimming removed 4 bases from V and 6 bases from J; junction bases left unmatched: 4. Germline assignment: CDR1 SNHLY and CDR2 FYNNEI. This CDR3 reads CASSGTGGIAEAFF. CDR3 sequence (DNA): TGTGCCAGCAGTGGGACAGGGGGCATCGCTGAAGCTTTCTTT.